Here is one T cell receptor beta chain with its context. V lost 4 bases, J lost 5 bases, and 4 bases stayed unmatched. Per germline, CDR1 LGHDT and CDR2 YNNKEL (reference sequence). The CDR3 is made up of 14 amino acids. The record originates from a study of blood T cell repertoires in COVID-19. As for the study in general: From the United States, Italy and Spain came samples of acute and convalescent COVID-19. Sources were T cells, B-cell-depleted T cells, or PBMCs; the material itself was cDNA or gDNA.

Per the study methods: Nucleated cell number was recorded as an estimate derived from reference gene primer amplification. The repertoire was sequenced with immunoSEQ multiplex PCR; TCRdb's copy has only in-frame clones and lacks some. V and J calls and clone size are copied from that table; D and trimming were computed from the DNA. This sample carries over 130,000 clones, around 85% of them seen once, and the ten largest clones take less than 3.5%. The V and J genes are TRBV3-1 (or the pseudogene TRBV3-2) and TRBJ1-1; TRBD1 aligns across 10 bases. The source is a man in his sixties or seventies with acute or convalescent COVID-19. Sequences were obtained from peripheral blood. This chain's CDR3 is CASSLRDRGTEAFF. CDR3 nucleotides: TGTGCCAGCAGCCTCCGGGACAGGGGAACTGAAGCTTTCTTT.